Listed here are 22 T cell receptor beta chains from one sample, sequenced in a study of blood T cell repertoires in COVID-19. TCRdb's table, derived via immunoSEQ multiplex PCR, lists solely in-frame clones and lacks some. The sample carries 300,000 or so clones, more than 85% recorded once. Material for sequencing was PBMCs or T cells enriched from blood (not recorded which). These receptors all come from a woman aged 25 to 39 who had recovered from COVID-19.

This chain uses TRBV28 with TRBJ1-1; D possibly corresponds to TRBD1 (6 bases). The CDR3 consists of 16 residues. V was trimmed by 6 bases and J by 1 base, leaving 18 bases between them. Germline V CDR1 and CDR2: MDHEN, SYDVKM. Written as DNA, the CDR3 is TGTGCCAGCAGCCAAGCAACAGGGAAGGCGAACACTGAAGCTTTCTTT. It yields the protein CASSQATGKANTEAFF.

This chain links TRBV2 with TRBJ2-1; D gene uncertain. With 7 bases removed from V and 8 bases from J, the gap between germline ends came to 9 bases. The CDR3 sequence is 11 residues long. CDR1 and CDR2 from the germline V gene are SNHLY and FYNNEI. This CDR3 reads CASTKLDEQFF. Here the CDR3 DNA reads TGTGCCAGCACCAAGCTGGATGAGCAGTTCTTC.

The rearrangement links TRBV9 to TRBJ2-7; 11 nucleotides align to TRBD2. This CDR3 spans 15 amino acids. Germline CDR1 is SGDLS and CDR2 is YYNGEE. The ends lost 3 bases at V and 2 bases at J; junction bases unmatched: 4. This CDR3 is CASSGGTSGTYEQYF. In nucleotides, the CDR3 is TGTGCCAGCAGCGGGGGGACTAGCGGTACCTACGAGCAGTACTTC.

The CDR3 sequence: CASSESGARSYEQYF. CDR3 sequence (DNA): TGCGCCAGCAGTGAGTCGGGGGCACGTTCCTACGAGCAGTACTTC. V usage is TRBV10-1 and J usage is TRBJ2-7, with D maybe TRBD1 (6 bases). Germline CDR1 WNHNN, CDR2 SYGVQD (reference sequence). Deletions cut 0 bases from V and 1 base from J, with 10 bases between. The CDR3 runs to 15 residues.

This chain connects TRBV5-1 to TRBJ1-4; D gene uncertain. The CDR3 covers 13 residues. From germline, CDR1 is SGHRS and CDR2 YFSETQ. Deletions cut 5 bases from V and 8 bases from J, with 13 bases between. CDR3 coding DNA: TGCGCCAGCAGATCCTTAGACAAGGAAAAACTGTTTTTT. Protein product: CASRSLDKEKLFF.

The V call is TRBV18, the J call TRBJ2-1; the match to TRBD2 covers 8 bases. CDR1 and CDR2 (germline): KGHSH, LQKENI. The CDR3 covers 16 residues. Trimming removed 0 bases from V and 6 bases from J; junction bases left unmatched: 7. In DNA, the CDR3 is TGTGCCAGCTCACCACCTCTGGCGGGGGGAGGCAATGAGCAGTTCTTC. It is translated as CASSPPLAGGGNEQFF.

For this clone: Compared with germline, one end of the junction differs, possibly owing to a read error. J is TRBJ1-5 and V is TRBV6-1; perhaps TRBD1 as D (6 bases). CDR1 MNHNS and CDR2 SASEGT come from the germline V gene. The CDR3 has 15 amino acids. CDR3 sequence (DNA): TGTGCCAGCACTGAAAGGTCAGGGGTGGATCAGCCCCAGCATTTT. This codes for CASTERSGVDQPQHF.

The rearrangement uses TRBV27 and TRBJ2-3; TRBD2 might be the D (5 bases). Trimming pared 4 bases from V and 11 bases from J, leaving 13 bases between. Per germline, CDR1 MNHEY and CDR2 SMNVEV (reference sequence). This CDR3 contains 12 residues. CDR3 sequence reads: CASSSPPAGQYF. In DNA, the CDR3 is TGTGCCAGCAGTTCCCCGCCCGCGGGGCAGTATTTT.

The V gene is TRBV30, the J gene TRBJ1-2, with D possibly matching TRBD1 (5 bases). With 5 bases removed from V and 3 bases from J, the gap between germline ends came to 13 bases. The CDR3 is made up of 13 amino acids. Germline lookup yields CDR1 GTSNPN and CDR2 SVGIG (reference sequence). As DNA, the CDR3 is TGTGCCTGGGACTTCGGGGGGGACTATGGCTACACCTTC. It yields the protein CAWDFGGDYGYTF.

The J gene is TRBJ2-5, the V gene TRBV6-6; 7 nucleotides match TRBD2. The CDR3 sequence is 16 residues long. The germline CDR1 and CDR2 sequences are MNHNY and SVGAGI (reference sequence). Losses at the gene ends were 0 bases for V and 2 bases for J; bases not matched to a gene: 6. CDR3: CASSYSTSGVQETQYF. CDR3 nucleotide sequence: TGTGCCAGCAGTTACTCTACCAGCGGGGTGCAAGAGACCCAGTACTTC.

This clone was recorded only once. The genes are TRBV14 and TRBJ1-1; no reliable D call. The CDR3 runs to 14 residues. V was pared by 0 bases and J by 2 bases, with 7 bases between. Germline values: CDR1 SGHDN, CDR2 FVKESK. The CDR3 spells CASSQEEVNTEAFF. Written as DNA, the CDR3 is TGTGCCAGCAGCCAAGAAGAGGTAAACACTGAAGCTTTCTTT.

The V call is TRBV6-5, the J call TRBJ2-3; possibly TRBD1 for D (6 bases). Per the germline V gene, CDR1 is MNHEY and CDR2 is SVGAGI. The CDR3 is 14 residues long. V was pared by 4 bases and J by 4 bases, with 12 bases between. The DNA of the CDR3 is TGTGCCAGCAGTTCTTCCTCAGGGGCAGATACGCAGTATTTT. Translated: CASSSSSGADTQYF.

This chain uses TRBV5-1 with TRBJ1-1; TRBD1 matches at 10 bases. CDR3 length: 17 amino acids. Germline V gene data show CDR1 as SGHRS and CDR2 as YFSETQ. V lost 5 bases and J lost 4; bases outside the gene matches: 14. The CDR3 loop reads CASRPGQGTSRGTEAFF. CDR3 bases: TGCGCCAGCAGACCGGGACAGGGGACCTCCAGGGGCACTGAAGCTTTCTTT. Looking up the rest from reference TRBV5-1 and TRBJ1-1 gives the full variable domain: KAGVTQTPRYLIKTRGQQVTLSCSPISGHRSVSWYQQTPGQGLQFLFEYFSETQRNKGNFPGRFSGRQFSNSRSEMNVSTLELGDSALYLCASRPGQGTSRGTEAFFGQGTRLTVV.

This clone was seen more than once but under ten times. The gene calls are TRBV3-1 (or the pseudogene TRBV3-2) and TRBJ2-7; 7 nucleotides match TRBD1. The CDR3 loop spans 15 amino acids. The V gene's germline CDR1 is LGHDT and CDR2 YNNKEL (reference sequence). The V and J ends lost 2 bases and 3 bases, in that order; junction bases with no gene match: 7. The chain's CDR3 is CASSQPRDSLYEQYF. The CDR3 coding sequence is TGTGCCAGCAGCCAACCACGGGACAGTCTCTACGAGCAGTACTTC.

This chain connects TRBV20-1 to TRBJ1-1; tentatively, D is TRBD1 (5 bases). Germline V gene lookup returns CDR1 DFQATT and CDR2 SNEGSKA (reference sequence). This CDR3 region has 13 residues. The V end lost 3 bases, the J end lost 3 bases, and 11 bases lay between the germline ends. This chain's CDR3 is CSASSGGDTEAFF. The DNA of the CDR3 is TGCAGTGCTAGTTCCGGAGGGGACACTGAAGCTTTCTTT.

The genes are TRBV28 and TRBJ2-6; 8 bases agree with TRBD1. The ends lost 7 bases at V and 0 bases at J; junction bases unmatched: 8. Per germline, CDR1 MDHEN and CDR2 SYDVKM. This CDR3 has 17 residues. CDR3: CASTPGQGSSGANVLTF. The CDR3 DNA is TGTGCCAGCACTCCAGGACAGGGTAGCTCTGGGGCCAACGTCCTGACTTTC.

Details on this clone: Other DNA variants within this sample encode the same CDR3. The chain has TRBV11-2 and TRBJ2-1; D may be TRBD2 (6 bases). This CDR3 contains 14 residues. The germline V gene encodes CDR1 SGHAT and CDR2 FQNNGV. Trimming took off 3 bases at V and 4 bases at J, with 10 bases between the two ends. CDR3 nucleotide sequence: TGTGCCAGCAGCTTGGTCAGCGGGTACAATGAGCAGTTCTTC. It yields the protein CASSLVSGYNEQFF.

V is TRBV2 and J is TRBJ1-2; no reliable D call. Germline CDR1 SNHLY, CDR2 FYNNEI. The CDR3 consists of 13 residues. Deletions cut 4 bases from V and 2 bases from J, with 8 bases between. Written as DNA, the CDR3 is TGTGCCAGCAGTGGCAGGTTGAACTATGGCTACACCTTC. Its protein is CASSGRLNYGYTF.

This chain joins TRBV5-6 and TRBJ1-5; 9 positions agree with TRBD1. CDR1 is SGHDT and CDR2 is YYEEEE in the germline V gene. Germline trimming cut 4 bases from V and 5 bases from J; bases unmatched to any gene: 10. The CDR3 consists of 16 residues. In DNA form, the CDR3 reads TGTGCCAGCAGCGAGTCGGGACAGGGATACCATCAGCCCCAGCATTTT. Protein: CASSESGQGYHQPQHF.

This chain uses TRBV30 with TRBJ1-4, with 9 bases fitting TRBD1. This CDR3 spans 15 amino acids. Looked up from germline, CDR1 is GTSNPN and CDR2 is SVGIG (reference sequence). V lost 3 bases, J lost 7 bases, and 9 bases stayed unmatched. This chain's CDR3 is CAWRRTGGAGEKLFF. The DNA for the CDR3 is TGTGCCTGGAGAAGAACAGGGGGCGCGGGTGAAAAACTGTTTTTT.

This chain uses TRBV5-6 with TRBJ2-4; TRBD2 is a possible D gene (5 bases). The CDR3 consists of 14 residues. The germline CDR1 and CDR2 sequences are SGHDT and YYEEEE. V dropped 4 bases and J dropped 2 bases, with 10 bases sitting between them. In DNA form, the CDR3 reads TGTGCCAGCAGCGCCACTAGGACCAAAAACATTCAGTACTTC. It encodes CASSATRTKNIQYF.

V is TRBV3-1 (or the pseudogene TRBV3-2) and J is TRBJ2-7; D is undetermined. The germline V gene encodes CDR1 LGHDT and CDR2 YNNKEL (reference sequence). Trimming took 0 bases from V and 6 from J, leaving 24 bases between them. This CDR3 comprises 18 residues. In DNA, the CDR3 is TGTGCCAGCAGCCAAGATTTGGCAGTTCAAGGAGAATTTTTCGAGCAGTACTTC. Protein product: CASSQDLAVQGEFFEQYF.